This passage covers 26 T cell receptor beta chains from one sample sequenced in a study of early T cells in non-severe SARS-CoV-2 infection. TCRdb re-called the 5' RACE reads with MiXCR, one entry per CDR3 protein. The sample contains 25,000 to 35,000 distinct CDR3 sequences, approximately 5.2% of which appear only once. The material sequenced was whole blood. These receptors originate from an adult who was a healthcare worker with PCR-confirmed SARS-CoV-2 infection or an uninfected control (not recorded which).

This sequence joins TRBV7-9 and TRBJ1-1; TRBD1 matches 7 bases. The CDR3 has 14 residues. J lost 1 base, V lost 3 bases, and 2 bases had no gene match. The germline V gene encodes CDR1 SEHNR and CDR2 FQNEAQ (reference sequence). CDR3 region: CASSLGQRNTEAFF. The CDR3 DNA reads TGTGCCAGCAGCTTGGGACAGCGGAACACTGAAGCTTTCTTT.

This clonotype appeared many times. The V and J genes are TRBV7-9 and TRBJ2-1, with D perhaps matching TRBD2 (5 bases). CDR3 length: 12 amino acids. Germline V gene lookup returns CDR1 SEHNR and CDR2 FQNEAQ (reference sequence). Trimming removed 9 bases from V and 12 bases from J, with 18 bases in between. In nucleotides, the CDR3 is TGTGCCAGTAAAATGGCCGGAGGCGGGCAGTTCTTC. It yields the protein CASKMAGGGQFF.

A word on this clonotype: One end of the junction is discordant with germline, which a read error may explain. The chain combines TRBV11-2 with TRBJ1-2; D is ambiguous. The length of the CDR3 is 11 residues. Germline CDR1 and CDR2: SGHAT and FQNNGV. CDR3 loop: CASSLDQDEAF. CDR3 nucleotides: TGTGCCAGCAGCTTAGATCAGGACGAAGCATTC.

In DNA form, the CDR3 reads TGTGCCAGCAGTTCCACCGACATATACTACGAGCAGTACTTC. This encodes CASSSTDIYYEQYF. V gene TRBV28 combines with J gene TRBJ2-7; D gene unclear. The CDR3 is made up of 14 amino acids. CDR1 is MDHEN and CDR2 is SYDVKM in the germline V gene. V was clipped by 4 bases and J by 3 bases, with 13 bases between them.

This clonotype showed up many times. This rearrangement joins TRBV7-8 to TRBJ2-3; 7 bases line up with TRBD1. Germline CDR1 and CDR2: SGHVS and FQNEAQ. The CDR3 has 13 residues. With 7 bases clipped from V and 4 bases from J, the junction kept 5 bases outside the gene matches. This chain's CDR3 is CASTRQGADTQYF. The DNA of the CDR3 is TGTGCCAGCACGAGACAGGGAGCAGATACGCAGTATTTT. Combining the CDR3 with reference TRBV7-8 and TRBJ2-3 gives the whole variable domain GAGVSQSPRYKVAKRGQDVALRCDPISGHVSLFWYQQALGQGPEFLTYFQNEAQLDKSGLPSDRFFAERPEGSVSTLKIQRTQQEDSAVYLCASTRQGADTQYFGPGTRLTVL.

This clonotype was seen many times. The chain combines TRBV2 with TRBJ1-3; weak D call: TRBD1 (5 bases). CDR1 SNHLY and CDR2 FYNNEI come from the germline V gene. This CDR3 spans 15 amino acids. V was clipped by 5 bases and J by 2 bases, with 13 bases between them. Here the CDR3 reads CASSRTPTTGNTIYF. In nucleotides, the CDR3 is TGTGCCAGCAGTCGGACACCAACCACTGGAAACACCATATATTTT.

This clonotype was found many times. The chain is built from TRBV11-2 and TRBJ2-6; no reliable D call. The V end was cut by 8 bases, the J end by 4 bases, with 18 bases between. The length of the CDR3 is 16 residues. Germline CDR1 reads SGHAT; CDR2 reads FQNNGV. CDR3 nucleotides: TGTGCCAGCGCGGTCGGCATTGGTCCCGGGGCCAACGTCCTGACTTTC. Its protein is CASAVGIGPGANVLTF.

This clonotype was found a few times. The chain joins TRBV6-5 to TRBJ1-4; 9 bases match TRBD1. Germline V gene data show CDR1 as MNHEY and CDR2 as SVGAGI. The CDR3 totals 14 residues. The trim removed 5 bases at V and 8 bases at J, leaving 6 bases unmatched. CDR3 amino acids: CASSRRDREEKLFF. For the CDR3, the DNA is TGTGCCAGCAGTCGGCGGGACAGGGAGGAAAAACTGTTTTTT.

This clonotype was seen ten or more times. The chain links TRBV6-6 to TRBJ2-1; TRBD2 agrees at 8 bases. The CDR3 spans 13 residues. Trimming removed 7 bases from V and 10 bases from J; junction bases left unmatched: 9. CDR1 and CDR2 from the germline V gene are MNHNY and SVGAGI (reference sequence). The DNA for the CDR3 is TGTGCCAGCACCCTTAGCGGGGCGGGGGAGCAGTTCTTC. This gives the protein CASTLSGAGEQFF.

The table lists this clonotype with many counts. The V and J genes are TRBV29-1 and TRBJ2-3; D is unclear. CDR1 is SQVTM, CDR2 ANQGSEA, per germline. V dropped 6 bases and J dropped 7 bases, with 11 bases sitting between them. The CDR3 extends over 11 amino acids. The CDR3 DNA reads TGCAGCGTGGATCCGGTTTATACGCAGTATTTT. Its protein product is CSVDPVYTQYF.

This clonotype was found a few times. This sequence joins TRBV5-4 and TRBJ2-3, with D unresolved. CDR3 length equals 13 residues. CDR1 SGHNT and CDR2 YYREEE come from the germline V gene (reference sequence). The V end lost 0 bases, the J end lost 5 bases, and 7 bases lay between the germline ends. CDR3 coding DNA: TGTGCCAGCAGCTTGGAGAATGAAGATACGCAGTATTTT. Its translation is CASSLENEDTQYF.

This clonotype was counted ten times or more. The chain joins TRBV5-1 to TRBJ2-5, with TRBD1 matching over 8 bases. Germline-derived CDR1 and CDR2 are SGHRS and YFSETQ. This CDR3 has 14 residues. The ends lost 4 bases at V and 1 base at J; junction bases unmatched: 3. The CDR3 region is CASSPGQAQETQYF. The CDR3, as DNA: TGCGCCAGCAGCCCGGGACAGGCCCAAGAGACCCAGTACTTC.

This clonotype occurred many times. CDR3 sequence: CASSLTGYNQPQHF. In nucleotides, the CDR3 is TGTGCCAGCAGTCTTACAGGCTACAATCAGCCCCAGCATTTT. This chain joins TRBV12-3 or TRBV12-4 and TRBJ1-5, with D perhaps TRBD1 (5 bases). CDR3 size: 14 residues. With 5 bases removed from V and 3 bases from J, the gap between germline ends came to 11 bases.

Regarding this clonotype: This may arise from a read error, as a much more abundant clone is one base away. Likely a read error: the CDR3 ends without its conserved phenylalanine or tryptophan. V gene TRBV6-2 or TRBV6-3 combines with J gene TRBJ1-1, with D tentatively TRBD1 (5 bases). This CDR3 has 12 residues. Trimming cost V 0 bases and J 6 bases, with 5 bases left between them. Germline CDR1 is MNHEY and CDR2 is SVGEGT. Written as DNA, the CDR3 is TGTGCCAGCAGTTACTCGGGGGCTGAAGCTTTCTCT. It yields the protein CASSYSGAEAFS.

This clonotype was counted ten times or more. V is TRBV7-8 and J is TRBJ1-1; TRBD1 matches at 7 bases. Unmatched junction bases numbered 2, after V lost 1 base and J lost 3 bases. Germline CDR1 SGHVS, CDR2 FQNEAQ. This CDR3 is built from 14 residues. The CDR3 loop is CASSLEGAHTEAFF. The CDR3 nucleotides are TGTGCCAGCAGCTTAGAGGGGGCGCACACTGAAGCTTTCTTT.

This clonotype was recorded at least ten times. V is TRBV28 and J is TRBJ2-2; 9 bases align to TRBD2. Germline CDR1 reads MDHEN; CDR2 reads SYDVKM. V gave up 9 bases and J gave up 1 base; unmatched junction bases: 3. The length of the CDR3 is 14 residues. The CDR3 DNA follows: TGTGCCAGTCTTAGCGGGGGGAACACCGGGGAGCTGTTTTTT. This codes for CASLSGGNTGELFF.

Ten or more counts support this clonotype. V gene TRBV10-2 combines with J gene TRBJ2-1; maybe TRBD2 (5 bases). V lost 7 bases, J lost 6 bases, and 13 bases lay in between. The germline CDR1 and CDR2 sequences are WSHSY and SAAADI. The CDR3 contains 13 residues. In DNA form, the CDR3 reads TGCGCCAGCACCCCTCCGGCGGGCAATGAGCAGTTCTTC. Translated, it gives CASTPPAGNEQFF.

This clonotype was observed at least ten times. The CDR3 loop is CSARALRGMETQYF. CDR3 DNA: TGCAGTGCTAGAGCTCTCAGGGGTATGGAGACCCAGTACTTC. The chain employs TRBV20-1 and TRBJ2-5, with D perhaps TRBD1 (6 bases). Germline values: CDR1 DFQATT, CDR2 SNEGSKA (reference sequence). The CDR3 length is 14 residues. V dropped 1 base and J dropped 5 bases, with 14 bases sitting between them.

The V gene is TRBV5-1, the J gene TRBJ2-5; 8 positions match TRBD1. The germline CDR1 and CDR2 sequences are SGHRS and YFSETQ. V lost 3 bases and J lost 5; bases outside the gene matches: 6. The CDR3 has 14 residues. Written as DNA, the CDR3 is TGCGCCAGCAGCTGGTGGACAGGGAGGGAGACCCAGTACTTC. The encoded protein is CASSWWTGRETQYF.

This clonotype was picked up many times. J is TRBJ2-1 and V is TRBV6-6; D is undetermined. Germline values: CDR1 MNHNY, CDR2 SVGAGI (reference sequence). The CDR3 consists of 13 residues. V lost 5 bases and J 9 bases, leaving 14 bases between the germline ends. The CDR3 DNA is TGTGCCAGCAGTCGGACCTTTGAGGTTGAGCAGTTCTTC. Its translation: CASSRTFEVEQFF.

The V call is TRBV20-1, the J call TRBJ1-5; D not resolved. V was trimmed by 2 bases and J by 4 bases, leaving 9 bases between them. From germline, CDR1 is DFQATT and CDR2 SNEGSKA (reference sequence). The CDR3 is made up of 13 amino acids. CDR3 sequence (DNA): TGCAGTGCTAGAACCCTTCCAAATCAGCCCCAGCATTTT. Residues: CSARTLPNQPQHF.

This clonotype was seen repeatedly, ten times or more. This rearrangement joins TRBV7-2 to TRBJ2-3; TRBD1 aligns across 7 bases. The germline gives CDR1 SGHTA, CDR2 FQGNSA. V shed 5 bases, J shed 4 bases, and the junction held 12 bases outside the gene matches. This CDR3 is 16 amino acids long. CDR3 amino acids: CASSITGTEGADTQYF. The CDR3 bases are TGTGCCAGCAGCATAACCGGGACAGAGGGGGCAGATACGCAGTATTTT.

This clonotype was recorded at least ten times. The rearrangement uses TRBV20-1 and TRBJ2-1; 11 nucleotides agree with TRBD2. After removal of 1 base from V and 1 base from J, the junction contained 6 bases not matched to a gene. CDR3 length equals 17 residues. CDR1 and CDR2 from the germline V gene are DFQATT and SNEGSKA (reference sequence). The CDR3 is CSARVASGGSSYNEQFF. The CDR3 DNA sequence: TGCAGTGCTAGAGTGGCTAGCGGGGGGAGTTCCTACAATGAGCAGTTCTTC.

This clonotype was recorded many times. The chain is built from TRBV19 and TRBJ1-2; D is uncertain. The V gene's germline CDR1 is LNHDA and CDR2 SQIVND (reference sequence). V lost 3 bases to trimming and J lost 8 bases, with 16 bases between them. The CDR3 has 14 amino acids. The CDR3 loop reads CASSIAGPTKGYTF. In nucleotides, the CDR3 is TGTGCCAGTAGTATCGCTGGGCCAACTAAGGGCTACACCTTC.

A few counts support this clonotype. Written as DNA, the CDR3 is TGTGCCAGCAGTTTATCGGGGGACAGGGATGAAAAACTGTTTTTT. It translates to CASSLSGDRDEKLFF. The chain combines TRBV27 with TRBJ1-4, with 9 positions matching TRBD1. The CDR3 has 15 residues. V trimming: 0 bases; J trimming: 6 bases; junction bases outside the gene matches: 2. The germline V gene has CDR1 MNHEY and CDR2 SMNVEV (reference sequence).

CDR3 sequence (DNA): TGTGCTAGTGGTTTGGTACGGGGAGGGACGAACACTGAAGCTTTCTTT. It codes for CASGLVRGGTNTEAFF. V is TRBV12-5 and J is TRBJ1-1, with a tentative D call TRBD1 (5 bases). The germline V gene encodes CDR1 LGHNT and CDR2 FRNRAP. The CDR3 loop spans 16 amino acids. The V end lost 0 bases, the J end lost 1 base, and 12 bases lay between the germline ends.